The 9 T cell receptor beta chains below come from one sample, sequenced in a study of T cells in Graves' hyperthyroidism and ophthalmopathy. Researchers amplified the TCR beta CDR3 regions from RNA transcripts. HTBI primers were employed in a first-round RT-PCR of the TCR CDR3. TCRdb independently ran MiXCR on the multiplex PCR reads; one entry per CDR3 protein. The repertoire holds 200,000 to 250,000 distinct CDR3 sequences, with approximately 16% as singletons. Material for sequencing was blood. The receptors derive from a woman aged 18-30 years with Graves' ophthalmopathy.

This clonotype appeared a few times. Since a much larger clone is just one base distant, this may be a read error. This chain uses TRBV24-1 with TRBJ1-5; TRBD1 might be the D (5 bases). Germline V lookup: CDR1 KGHDR, CDR2 SFDVKD. The V end was cut by 5 bases, the J end by 4 bases, with 20 bases between. The CDR3 sequence is 17 residues long. This chain's CDR3 is CATSGSRGRDGNQPQHF. The CDR3 DNA follows: TGTGCCACCAGTGGAAGCCGGGGGAGGGACGGTAATCAGCCCCAGCATTTT.

This clonotype was recorded many times. The chain is built from TRBV24-1 and TRBJ2-3; 12 bases line up with TRBD2. CDR1 and CDR2 (germline): KGHDR, SFDVKD. The CDR3 loop spans 17 amino acids. The V segment lost 0 bases and the J segment 2 bases; nucleotides outside the gene matches: 2. CDR3 protein: CATSDLWTSGTTDTQYF. The CDR3 DNA is TGTGCCACCAGTGATTTGTGGACTAGCGGGACCACAGATACGCAGTATTTT.

The rearrangement uses TRBV12-3 or TRBV12-4 and TRBJ2-3; TRBD2 matches 15 bases. V shed 2 bases, J shed 0 bases, and the junction held 9 bases outside the gene matches. The CDR3 totals 20 residues. CDR3 sequence (DNA): TGTGCCAGCAGTTTATTGGGGACTAGCGGGGGGCCGACTAGCACAGATACGCAGTATTTT. Translation gives CASSLLGTSGGPTSTDTQYF.

This clonotype occurred many times. V is TRBV11-2 and J is TRBJ1-5; TRBD1 might be the D (6 bases). With 0 bases removed from V and 5 bases from J, the gap between germline ends came to 11 bases. The CDR3 covers 15 residues. CDR1 is SGHAT, CDR2 FQNNGV, per germline. In nucleotides, the CDR3 is TGTGCCAGCAGCTTAGAAGGGGGAACCCATCAGCCCCAGCATTTT. Its translation: CASSLEGGTHQPQHF.

The gene calls are TRBV12-3 or TRBV12-4 and TRBJ2-7; 9 nucleotides line up with TRBD1. V gave up 6 bases and J gave up 6 bases; unmatched junction bases: 12. There are 15 residues in the CDR3. CDR3 bases: TGTGCCAGCAGGTTCTCCGGGACAGGGTATTTCGAGCAGTACTTC. It yields the protein CASRFSGTGYFEQYF.

At least ten counts were recorded for this clonotype. The chain is built from TRBV9 and TRBJ2-7; tentatively, D is TRBD1 or TRBD2 (5 bases each). Trimming left V 4 bases short and J 6 bases short, with 20 bases between. The CDR3 sequence is 15 residues long. Germline values: CDR1 SGDLS, CDR2 YYNGEE. The CDR3 sequence: CASSPESGGNAEQYF. CDR3 nucleotides: TGTGCCAGCAGCCCCGAGAGTGGGGGAAACGCCGAGCAGTACTTC. Full variable domain (outside the CDR3, taken from reference TRBV9 and TRBJ2-7): DSGVTQTPKHLITATGQRVTLRCSPRSGDLSVYWYQQSLDQGLQFLIQYYNGEERAKGNILERFSAQQFPDLHSELNLSSLELGDSALYFCASSPESGGNAEQYFGPGTRLTVT.

The chain carries TRBV20-1 and TRBJ2-5; 7 bases line up with TRBD2. Trimming at V came to 1 base and at J to 4 bases, leaving 12 bases not matched to a gene. CDR1 DFQATT and CDR2 SNEGSKA come from the germline V gene (reference sequence). The CDR3 covers 16 residues. In DNA form, the CDR3 reads TGCAGTGCTAGAGGGGGAGGGCAACCGATGCTAGAGACCCAGTACTTC. Translating gives CSARGGGQPMLETQYF.

This clonotype appeared many times. The rearrangement links TRBV11-2 to TRBJ1-1; no clear D gene. V was trimmed by 5 bases and J by 1 base, leaving 14 bases between them. The CDR3 consists of 15 residues. Germline CDR1 is SGHAT and CDR2 is FQNNGV. CDR3 nucleotide sequence: TGTGCCAGCAGCCCCCGTATGGAACGGAACACTGAAGCTTTCTTT. Translated, it gives CASSPRMERNTEAFF. Full variable domain (missing parts from reference TRBV11-2 and TRBJ1-1): EAGVAQSPRYKIIEKRQSVAFWCNPISGHATLYWYQQILGQGPKLLIQFQNNGVVDDSQLPKDRFSAERLKGVDSTLKIQPAKLEDSAVYLCASSPRMERNTEAFFGQGTRLTVV.

This clonotype appeared many times. J is TRBJ2-7 and V is TRBV28; no clear D gene. Germline CDR1 MDHEN, CDR2 SYDVKM. Trimming shortened V by 1 base and J by 5 bases, and 3 bases separated the two germline ends. The CDR3 is 11 residues long. CDR3 residues: CASSLSDEQYF. The CDR3 nucleotides read TGTGCCAGCAGTTTATCGGACGAGCAGTACTTC.